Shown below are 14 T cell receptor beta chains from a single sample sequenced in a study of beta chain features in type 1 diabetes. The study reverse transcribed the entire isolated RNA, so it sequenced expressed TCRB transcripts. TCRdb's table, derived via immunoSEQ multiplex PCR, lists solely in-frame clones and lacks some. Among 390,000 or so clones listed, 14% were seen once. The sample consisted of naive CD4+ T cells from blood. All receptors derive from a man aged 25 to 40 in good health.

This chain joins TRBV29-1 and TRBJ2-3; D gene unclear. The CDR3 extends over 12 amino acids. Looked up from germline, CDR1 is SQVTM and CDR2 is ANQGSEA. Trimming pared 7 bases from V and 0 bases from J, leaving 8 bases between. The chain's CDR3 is CSAIFSTDTQYF. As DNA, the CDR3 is TGCAGCGCTATATTTAGCACAGATACGCAGTATTTT.

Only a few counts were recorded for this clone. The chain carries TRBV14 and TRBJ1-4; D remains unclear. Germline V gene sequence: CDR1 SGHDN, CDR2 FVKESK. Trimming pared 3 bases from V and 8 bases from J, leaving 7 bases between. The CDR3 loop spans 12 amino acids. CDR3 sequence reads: CASSHTTEKLFF. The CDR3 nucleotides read TGTGCCAGCAGCCATACAACAGAAAAACTGTTTTTT.

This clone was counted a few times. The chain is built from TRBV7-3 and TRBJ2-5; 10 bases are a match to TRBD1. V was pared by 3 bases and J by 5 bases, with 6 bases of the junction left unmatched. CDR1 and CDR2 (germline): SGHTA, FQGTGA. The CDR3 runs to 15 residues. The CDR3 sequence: CASSLTGTGVETQYF. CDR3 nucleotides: TGTGCCAGCAGCTTGACCGGGACAGGGGTTGAGACCCAGTACTTC.

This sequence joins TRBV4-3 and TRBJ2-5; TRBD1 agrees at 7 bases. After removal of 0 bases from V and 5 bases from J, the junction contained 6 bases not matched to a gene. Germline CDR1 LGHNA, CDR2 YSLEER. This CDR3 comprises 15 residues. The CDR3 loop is CASSQERTGWETQYF. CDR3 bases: TGCGCCAGCAGCCAAGAACGGACAGGCTGGGAGACCCAGTACTTC.

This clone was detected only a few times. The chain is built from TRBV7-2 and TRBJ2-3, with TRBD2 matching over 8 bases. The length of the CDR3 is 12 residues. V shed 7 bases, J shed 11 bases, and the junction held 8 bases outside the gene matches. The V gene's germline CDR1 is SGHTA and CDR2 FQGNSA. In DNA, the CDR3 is TGTGCCAGCATCTGGGCCGGGAGGGGGCAGTATTTT. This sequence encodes CASIWAGRGQYF.

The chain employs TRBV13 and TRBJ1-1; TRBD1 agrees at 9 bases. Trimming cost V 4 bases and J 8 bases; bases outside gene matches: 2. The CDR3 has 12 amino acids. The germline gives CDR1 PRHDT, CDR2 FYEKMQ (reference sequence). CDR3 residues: CASSSDRGEAFF. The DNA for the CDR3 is TGTGCCAGCAGCTCGGACAGGGGAGAAGCTTTCTTT.

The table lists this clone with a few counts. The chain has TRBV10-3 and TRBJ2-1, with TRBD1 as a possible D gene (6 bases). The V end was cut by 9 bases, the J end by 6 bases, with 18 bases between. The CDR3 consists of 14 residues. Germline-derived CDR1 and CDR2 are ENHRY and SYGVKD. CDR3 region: CAIQQGGVLNEQFF. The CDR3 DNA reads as TGTGCCATACAACAGGGTGGAGTCCTCAATGAGCAGTTCTTC.

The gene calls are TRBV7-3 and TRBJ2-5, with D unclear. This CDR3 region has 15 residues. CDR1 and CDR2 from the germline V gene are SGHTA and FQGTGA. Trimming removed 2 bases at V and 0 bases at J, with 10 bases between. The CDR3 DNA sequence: TGTGCCAGCAGCTTATGGGGTAGGAACCAAGAGACCCAGTACTTC. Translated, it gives CASSLWGRNQETQYF.

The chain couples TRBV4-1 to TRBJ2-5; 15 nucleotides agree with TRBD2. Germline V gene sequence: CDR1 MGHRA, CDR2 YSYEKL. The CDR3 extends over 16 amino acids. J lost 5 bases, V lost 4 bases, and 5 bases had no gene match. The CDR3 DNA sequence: TGCGCCAGCAGCCCGCGGACTAGCGGGGGGGCTGAGACCCAGTACTTC. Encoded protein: CASSPRTSGGAETQYF.

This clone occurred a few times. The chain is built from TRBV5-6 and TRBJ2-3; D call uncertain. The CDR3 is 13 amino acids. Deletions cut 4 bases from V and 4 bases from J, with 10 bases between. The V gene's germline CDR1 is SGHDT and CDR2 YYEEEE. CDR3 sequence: CASSSPGADTQYF. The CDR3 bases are TGTGCCAGCAGCAGCCCTGGGGCAGATACGCAGTATTTT.

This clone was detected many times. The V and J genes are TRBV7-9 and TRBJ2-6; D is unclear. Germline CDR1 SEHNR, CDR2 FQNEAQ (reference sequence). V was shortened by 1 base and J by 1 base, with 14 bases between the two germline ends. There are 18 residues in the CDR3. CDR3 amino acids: CASSLGLPAHSGANVLTF. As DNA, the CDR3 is TGTGCCAGCAGCTTAGGCCTGCCCGCTCATTCTGGGGCCAACGTCCTGACTTTC.

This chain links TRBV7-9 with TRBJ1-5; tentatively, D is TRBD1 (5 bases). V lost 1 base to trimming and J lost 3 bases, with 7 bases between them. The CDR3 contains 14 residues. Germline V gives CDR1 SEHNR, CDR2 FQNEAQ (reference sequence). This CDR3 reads CASSLETANQPQHF. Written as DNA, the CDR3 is TGTGCCAGCAGCTTAGAGACAGCCAATCAGCCCCAGCATTTT.

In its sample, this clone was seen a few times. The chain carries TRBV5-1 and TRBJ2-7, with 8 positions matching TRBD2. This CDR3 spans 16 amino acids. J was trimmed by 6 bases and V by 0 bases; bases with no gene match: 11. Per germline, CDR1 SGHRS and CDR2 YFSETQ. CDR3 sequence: CASSLVVLAALSEQYF. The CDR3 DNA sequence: TGCGCCAGCAGCTTGGTGGTACTAGCGGCCCTTAGCGAGCAGTACTTC.

CDR3 amino acids: CASSLGSSSTDTQYF. The DNA of the CDR3 is TGTGCCAGCAGCTTAGGTAGTTCTAGCACAGATACGCAGTATTTT. V gene TRBV7-6 combines with J gene TRBJ2-3, with D unclear. This CDR3 has 15 residues. The ends were cut back, 1 base at V and 0 bases at J, with 8 bases in the middle. CDR1 is SGHVS and CDR2 is FNYEAQ in the germline V gene. Based on the CDR3 plus reference TRBV7-6 and TRBJ2-3, the full variable domain is GAGVSQSPRYKVTKRGQDVALRCDPISGHVSLYWYRQALGQGPEFLTYFNYEAQQDKSGLPNDRFSAERPEGSISTLTIQRTEQRDSAMYRCASSLGSSSTDTQYFGPGTRLTVL.